These T cell receptor beta chains were read from a single sample in a study of T cell responses to AZD1222 COVID-19 vaccine. This table comes from immunoSEQ multiplex PCR, and its TCRdb copy is limited to in-frame clones, with some not included. The data show some 98,000 clones, with about nine tenths seen just once and about 16% held by the top ten. The input for sequencing was peripheral blood, taken 28 days after the second AZD1222 dose. The receptor source for this set is an adult who received the AZD1222 COVID-19 vaccine. The conserved cysteine and the conserved F or W are not part of the CDR3 here. The order of the fields is V gene, CDR3 protein.

v_gene: TRBV5-1; CDR3aa: ASSSGQGAYNEQF
v_gene: TRBV7-2; CDR3aa: ASSFHRVGGNQPQH
v_gene: TRBV11-3; CDR3aa: ASSPPGRGHEQY
v_gene: TRBV19; CDR3aa: ASSAWDRDQPQH
v_gene: TRBV5-8; CDR3aa: ASSWGGTRNEKLF
v_gene: TRBV28; CDR3aa: ASSIPTGRETQY
v_gene: TRBV30; CDR3aa: AFDRGWRTEAF
v_gene: TRBV5-1; CDR3aa: ASSQSMGLAEKLF
v_gene: TRBV7-3; CDR3aa: ASSLKSGPGNTIY
v_gene: TRBV30; CDR3aa: AWKLFGSNTGELF
v_gene: TRBV7-8; CDR3aa: ASSSRPGIDSPLH
v_gene: TRBV9; CDR3aa: ASSDPHEQF
v_gene: TRBV5-8; CDR3aa: ASSGYGYT
v_gene: TRBV7-9; CDR3aa: ASSSTRDSSNQPQH
v_gene: TRBV3-1/TRBV3-2; CDR3aa: ASSQPLALSTDTQY
v_gene: TRBV11-2; CDR3aa: ASSPTAYNEQF
v_gene: TRBV7-2; CDR3aa: ASSQAPGMNTEAF
v_gene: TRBV19; CDR3aa: ASRGAASNQPQH
v_gene: TRBV7-2; CDR3aa: ASSLASVAGTQRTYEQY
v_gene: TRBV5-1; CDR3aa: ASTPAADSRGVEAF
v_gene: TRBV7-2; CDR3aa: ASSLRTGAVGNEQF
v_gene: TRBV11-2; CDR3aa: ASSLRSDNGWQTIEKLF
v_gene: TRBV27; CDR3aa: ASSPRQGKAF
v_gene: TRBV5-6; CDR3aa: ASSSGVGGMNTEAF
v_gene: TRBV5-1; CDR3aa: ASSLDQYNEQF
v_gene: TRBV7-6; CDR3aa: ASSSGQGMEPQH
v_gene: TRBV30; CDR3aa: ASEEETTGELF
v_gene: TRBV28; CDR3aa: ASSPLTGGNEKLF
v_gene: TRBV21-1; CDR3aa: ASSKSRLGYQETQY
v_gene: TRBV5-1; CDR3aa: ASGYSAGYEQY
v_gene: TRBV11-1; CDR3aa: ASSYRDLYNEQF
v_gene: TRBV19; CDR3aa: ASRQGGFGAYEQY
v_gene: TRBV11-2; CDR3aa: ASTWGRGNSPLH
v_gene: TRBV3-1/TRBV3-2; CDR3aa: ASSQRRETL
v_gene: TRBV19; CDR3aa: ASSIGQKSYNEQF
v_gene: TRBV28; CDR3aa: ASRSSGSQADTQY
v_gene: TRBV25-1; CDR3aa: ASSATGGEKGGYT
v_gene: TRBV28; CDR3aa: ASRRTGGYEQY
v_gene: TRBV6-5; CDR3aa: AIKSDQPYNEQF
v_gene: TRBV11-3; CDR3aa: ASSPSAGSRQY
v_gene: TRBV6-5; CDR3aa: ASSYGLYLNTGELF
v_gene: TRBV9; CDR3aa: ASSVGQRGSLEQY
v_gene: TRBV7-2; CDR3aa: ASSLRGGANYGYT
v_gene: TRBV27; CDR3aa: ASSLLGQGNTEAF
v_gene: TRBV3-1/TRBV3-2; CDR3aa: ASSQAEGAGGYT
v_gene: TRBV10-1; CDR3aa: ASSGTAGEAEQF
v_gene: TRBV19; CDR3aa: ASSILPGLRELF
v_gene: TRBV30; CDR3aa: ALGGRRETQY
v_gene: TRBV11-2; CDR3aa: ASSRGYEQY
v_gene: TRBV18; CDR3aa: ASSPPATEGETQY